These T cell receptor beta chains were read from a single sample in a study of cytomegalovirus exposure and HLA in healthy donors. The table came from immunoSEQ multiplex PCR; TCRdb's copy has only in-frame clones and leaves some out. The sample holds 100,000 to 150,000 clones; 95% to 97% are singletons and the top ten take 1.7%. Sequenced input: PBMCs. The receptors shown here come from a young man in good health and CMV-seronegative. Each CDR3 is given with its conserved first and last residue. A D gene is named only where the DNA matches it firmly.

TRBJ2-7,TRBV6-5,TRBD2,CASSVLAGEDEQYF
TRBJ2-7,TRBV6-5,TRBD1,CASRTGTGNYEQYF
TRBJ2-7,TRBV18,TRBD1,CASSPEDRDSYEQYF
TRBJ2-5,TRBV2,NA,CASRADSQETQYF
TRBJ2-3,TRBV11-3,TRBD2,CASSFDGGSTDTQYF
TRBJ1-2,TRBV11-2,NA,CASSSYRDGYTF
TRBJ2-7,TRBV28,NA,CASSLETRVPYEQYF
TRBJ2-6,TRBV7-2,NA,CASSLHGRQRLSGANVLTF
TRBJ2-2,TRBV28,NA,CASLLEGGTLLTGELFF
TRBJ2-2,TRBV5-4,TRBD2,CASSLGWGRATGELFF
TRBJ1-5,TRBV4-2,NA,CASSQDHLDGGNQPQHF
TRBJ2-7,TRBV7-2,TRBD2,CASSLSGTAYEQYF
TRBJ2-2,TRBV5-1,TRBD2,CASRPGLAGENTGELFF
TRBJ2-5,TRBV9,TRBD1,CASSPGGRFPQETQYF
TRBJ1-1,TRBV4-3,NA,CASSLNAAIMNTEAFF
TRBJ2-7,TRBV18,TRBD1,CASSRPGQGSNEQYF
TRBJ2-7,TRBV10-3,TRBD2,CAISDGTSGRVDEQYF
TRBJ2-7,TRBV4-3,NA,CASSQDWSASYEQYF
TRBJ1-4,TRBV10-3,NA,CAISESGEANEKLFF
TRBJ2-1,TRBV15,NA,CATSRDRMSSYNEQFF
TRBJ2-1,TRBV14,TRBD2,CASRPWGGNSEQFF
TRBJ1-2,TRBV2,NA,CASSEVQTFLGGYTF
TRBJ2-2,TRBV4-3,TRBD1,CASSQGPGGPGELFF